This record concerns one T cell receptor (beta chain) sequence. The data stem from a study of blood T cell repertoires in COVID-19. In the study overall: The origin of the acute and convalescent COVID-19 samples was the United States, Italy and Spain. T cells, B-cell-depleted T cells, or PBMCs supplied cDNA or gDNA.

How the authors handled the data: Estimates of nucleated cell counts were drawn from the amplification of reference gene primers. Libraries were prepared by immunoSEQ multiplex PCR; TCRdb keeps only in-frame clonotypes and omits some of them. The V and J calls and the clone size are those of that table, but D and trimming were determined from the DNA. This table holds fewer than 75,000 clones, around nine tenths found once. Sequenced input: peripheral blood. This TCR was recovered from a man between 65 and 85 years old with acute or convalescent COVID-19.

CDR3 residues: CASSVRAGERTNTEAFF. The DNA for the CDR3 is TGTGCCAGCAGTGTCAGGGCGGGGGAGAGGACGAACACTGAAGCTTTCTTT. The chain links TRBV6-1 to TRBJ1-1, with D perhaps TRBD1 (5 bases). Germline CDR1 and CDR2: MNHNS and SASEGT. The ends were cut back, 4 bases at V and 1 base at J, with 19 bases in the middle. The length of the CDR3 is 17 residues.